This T cell receptor beta chain was sequenced for a study of T cells in Graves' hyperthyroidism and ophthalmopathy. Background on the study: Prior to any treatment, at the point of initial diagnosis, peripheral blood was collected.

Together with thyroid ultrasound, orbital computed tomography, serum thyroxine and TRAb, clinical symptoms were used for diagnoses. RNA transcripts yielded amplified TCR beta CDR3 regions. With the HTBI primer set, the TCR CDR3 went through a first round of RT-PCR. A single record per CDR3 protein comes from TCRdb applying MiXCR to the multiplex PCR reads. Of hundreds of thousands of distinct CDR3 sequences in the sample, around 13% were seen once. Points on this clonotype: Germline and junction disagree at one end, which may indicate a read error.

CDR1 and CDR2 (germline): LGHNA, YSLEER. The length of the CDR3 is 16 residues. This TCR was recovered from a woman aged 50 to 65 with Graves' ophthalmopathy. The chain uses TRBV4-3 and TRBJ2-3; a possible D gene is TRBD2 (6 bases). The sequenced sample consisted of blood. This CDR3 is CASRQARDFPLGTQYF. In DNA form, the CDR3 reads TGCGCCAGCAGGCAAGCCCGGGACTTCCCCCTTGGTACGCAGTATTTT.